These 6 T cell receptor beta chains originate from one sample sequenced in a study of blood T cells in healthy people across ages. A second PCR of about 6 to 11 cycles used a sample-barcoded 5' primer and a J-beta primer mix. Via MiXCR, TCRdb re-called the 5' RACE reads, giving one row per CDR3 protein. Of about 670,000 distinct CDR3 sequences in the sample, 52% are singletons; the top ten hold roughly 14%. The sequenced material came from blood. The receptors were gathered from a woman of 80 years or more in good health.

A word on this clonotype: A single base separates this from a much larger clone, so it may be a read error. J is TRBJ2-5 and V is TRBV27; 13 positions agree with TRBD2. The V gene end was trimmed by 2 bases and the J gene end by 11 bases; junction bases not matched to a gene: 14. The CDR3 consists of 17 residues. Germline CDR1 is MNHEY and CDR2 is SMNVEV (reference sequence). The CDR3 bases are TGTGCCAGCAGTTTAAGGACTAGCGGGGGTATTTACAATGAGCAGTACTTC. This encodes CASSLRTSGGIYNEQYF.

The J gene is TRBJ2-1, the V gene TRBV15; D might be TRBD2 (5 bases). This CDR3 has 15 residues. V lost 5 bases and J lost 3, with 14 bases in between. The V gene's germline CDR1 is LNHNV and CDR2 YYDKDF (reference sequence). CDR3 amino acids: CATSPRSGIYNEQFF. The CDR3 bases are TGTGCCACCAGCCCCCGGAGCGGTATCTACAATGAGCAGTTCTTC. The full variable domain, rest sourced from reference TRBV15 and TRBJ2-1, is DAMVIQNPRYQVTQFGKPVTLSCSQTLNHNVMYWYQQKSSQAPKLLFHYYDKDFNNEADTPDNFQSRRPNTSFCFLDIRSPGLGDTAMYLCATSPRSGIYNEQFFGPGTRLTVL.

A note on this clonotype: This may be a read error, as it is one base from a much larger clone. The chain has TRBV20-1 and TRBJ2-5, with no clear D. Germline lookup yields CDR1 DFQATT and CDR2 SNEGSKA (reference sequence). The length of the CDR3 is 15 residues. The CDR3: CSARADAAASEIQYF. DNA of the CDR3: TGCAGTGCTAGAGCTGACGCGGCGGCCAGTGAGATCCAGTACTTC.

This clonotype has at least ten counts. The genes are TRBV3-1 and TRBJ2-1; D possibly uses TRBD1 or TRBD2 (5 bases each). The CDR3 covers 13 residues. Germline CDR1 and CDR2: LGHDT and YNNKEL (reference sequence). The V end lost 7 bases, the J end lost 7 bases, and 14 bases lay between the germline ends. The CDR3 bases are TGTGCCAGCACCCTGTCTGGGGGAAATGAGCAGTTCTTC. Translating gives CASTLSGGNEQFF.

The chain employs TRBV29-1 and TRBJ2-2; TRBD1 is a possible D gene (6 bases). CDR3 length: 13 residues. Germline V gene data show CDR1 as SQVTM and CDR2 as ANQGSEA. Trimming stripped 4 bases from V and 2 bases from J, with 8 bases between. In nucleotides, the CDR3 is TGCAGCGTTGCACAGGGTAACACCGGGGAGCTGTTTTTT. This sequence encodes CSVAQGNTGELFF.

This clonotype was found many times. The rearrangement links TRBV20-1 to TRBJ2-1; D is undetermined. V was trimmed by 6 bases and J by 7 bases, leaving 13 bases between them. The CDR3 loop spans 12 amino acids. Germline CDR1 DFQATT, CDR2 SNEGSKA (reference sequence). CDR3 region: CSARPDRNEQFF. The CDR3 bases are TGCAGTGCCCGGCCGGACCGGAATGAGCAGTTCTTC.